This T cell receptor (beta chain) was found in a study of OX40 agonist ivuxolimab in advanced cancers. Across the study: Patients were treated with ivuxolimab, an agonistic anti-OX40 (CD134) antibody. Dosing consisted of intravenous ivuxolimab at 0.01 to 10 mg/kg every 2 weeks.

The CDR3 is made up of 16 amino acids. Germline-derived CDR1 and CDR2 are MDHEN and SYDVKM. Trimming took 5 bases from V and 2 from J; bases not matched to a gene: 6. Autoimmune disease history or systemic immunosuppression excluded patients. Baseline was the first blood sampling point, followed by cycle 4 day 1 and cycle 7 day 1. Produced via immunoSEQ multiplex PCR; TCRdb's table is partial and in-frame only. This table has 80,000 to 100,000 clones, approximately 90% appearing once. Sequencing used CD4+ or CD8+ T cells sorted from blood, obtained in a trial of the OX40 agonist ivuxolimab. The chain links TRBV28 to TRBJ2-5; TRBD1 matches at 12 bases. The TCR comes from an adult with an advanced solid tumor such as melanoma, head and neck, liver or kidney cancer. CDR3 loop: CASSPWGQGAQETQYF. The CDR3 nucleotides are TGTGCCAGCAGTCCCTGGGGACAGGGGGCGCAAGAGACCCAGTACTTC.